What follows describes a single TCR beta chain. Its binding antigen is unknown. The junction departs from the called germline gene at one end, perhaps through a read error. The immunoSEQ assay at survey resolution was applied to genomic DNA for sequencing of TCRbeta rearrangements. Turning to the authors' computational methods: In the TCR sequencing data, the smallest productive clonotype frequency that could be detected was 2.59 x 10-5. Analyses included only productive TCRbeta rearrangements, meaning complete and in-frame sequences. Sample clonality was computed as Simpson clonality in the immunoSEQ Analyzer version 3.0. Clones were categorized by frequency as very rare, small, medium, large (1-20%) or hyperexpanded (>20%). Generation probabilities were estimated with OLGA 1.2.3, V-gene circos plots were made with VDJtools, specificities were searched in VDJdb, and CDR3 motifs were identified with GLIPH. TCRdb took over this immuneACCESS table, retaining in-frame rearrangements with V and J assigned. Such tables are incomplete; in checked studies, under half of the missing clones stem from an unresolved V gene, and the remainder is unexplained. V, J and clone size reflect that table, while D and trimming were determined from the DNA. The sample has around 32,000 clones on record, roughly two thirds of them singletons. The leading ten clones occupy around 0.44% of the sample.

Buffy coats from roughly 40 blood donors, supplied by the Finnish Red Cross blood service, were used as healthy controls. All TCR-sequenced material derived from peripheral blood: patient blood samples and healthy donor buffy coats. Peripheral blood mononuclear cells were isolated by Ficoll-Hypaque gradient centrifugation. For the healthy controls, CD4+ cells were obtained from buffy coats by magnetic purification. The Gentra Puregene Cell and Tissue kit was used to extract genomic DNA, and a Qubit 2.0 fluorometer was used to measure the amount of genomic DNA. This sample was included in a study of STAT5B mutations in CD4+ large granular lymphocyte leukemia (dated by TCRdb to 2021 to 2024). Some background on the complete study: Among healthy controls, the CDR3 'QG' motif was associated with a particular HLA allele. The study compared the TCRbeta repertoires of patients with CD4+ T-cell large granular lymphocyte leukemia against those of healthy blood donors. Flow cytometry performed on FACSCanto II or FACSVerse showed that the purified fractions had more than 95% purity among lymphocytes. What the work shows at the level of the full study, not this receptor alone: CD4-sorted patient repertoires appeared more clonal than healthy CD4+ repertoires, and this difference persisted after removing the putative leukemic clones. Enrichment of TRBV06-family usage was observed among the top patient clones (8/27) relative to healthy controls (2/35). Each patient's main leukemic clonotypes were private, but 25% of these clonotypes showed up at low frequency in the non-leukemic repertoires of other patients. The data were not HLA-matched, and the relatively small sample size could explain the higher clonality seen in CD4+ compared with CD8+ T-LGLL.

Spanning cysteine to phenylalanine, the CDR3 consists of 13 amino acids. The kept DNA is CDR3 alone, 39 bases in frame from the first base. CDR1 and CDR2 are read off the germline V gene as ENHRY and SYGVKD. The sequenced material came from CD4+ T cells from blood buffy coats. The sequence joins TRBV10-3 to TRBJ2-7, and possibly TRBD2, on 5 matching bases. This clonotype was sampled from a human donor in good health. CDR3 protein: CAISEPGTRRVLF. Read as DNA, the sequence is TGTGCCATCAGTGAACCGGGAACCCGACGGGTGCTCTTC.